Reported below is one TCR beta chain. Time point defined: blood 2 weeks post-SBRT. Treatment of the sample: 15 Gy SBRT to primary tumor, nephrectomy 4 weeks later. The patient's renal cell carcinoma had clear cell pathology. This entry is derived from a study of radiation and T cells in renal cell carcinoma. In the study overall: Nephrectomy followed 15 Gy stereotactic body radiation by 4 weeks.

Sequencing used immunoSEQ multiplex PCR; TCRdb keeps in-frame clones, though not all of them. The repertoire holds over 60,000 clones, approximately 86% seen once, with 20% to 25% in the top ten. Germline V gene sequence: CDR1 LNHDA, CDR2 SQIVND (reference sequence). Trimming shortened V by 5 bases and J by 4 bases, and 14 bases separated the two germline ends. The CDR3 runs to 14 residues. The receptor comes from a woman aged 45-60 years with renal cell carcinoma. Material: blood, obtained from a patient whose treatment included radiotherapy and nephrectomy. The gene calls are TRBV19 and TRBJ2-5, with D possibly called TRBD1 or TRBD2 (6 bases each). CDR3 loop: CASSPLGGGETQYF. The CDR3 DNA is TGTGCCAGTAGTCCTCTGGGGGGCGGAGAGACCCAGTACTTC.